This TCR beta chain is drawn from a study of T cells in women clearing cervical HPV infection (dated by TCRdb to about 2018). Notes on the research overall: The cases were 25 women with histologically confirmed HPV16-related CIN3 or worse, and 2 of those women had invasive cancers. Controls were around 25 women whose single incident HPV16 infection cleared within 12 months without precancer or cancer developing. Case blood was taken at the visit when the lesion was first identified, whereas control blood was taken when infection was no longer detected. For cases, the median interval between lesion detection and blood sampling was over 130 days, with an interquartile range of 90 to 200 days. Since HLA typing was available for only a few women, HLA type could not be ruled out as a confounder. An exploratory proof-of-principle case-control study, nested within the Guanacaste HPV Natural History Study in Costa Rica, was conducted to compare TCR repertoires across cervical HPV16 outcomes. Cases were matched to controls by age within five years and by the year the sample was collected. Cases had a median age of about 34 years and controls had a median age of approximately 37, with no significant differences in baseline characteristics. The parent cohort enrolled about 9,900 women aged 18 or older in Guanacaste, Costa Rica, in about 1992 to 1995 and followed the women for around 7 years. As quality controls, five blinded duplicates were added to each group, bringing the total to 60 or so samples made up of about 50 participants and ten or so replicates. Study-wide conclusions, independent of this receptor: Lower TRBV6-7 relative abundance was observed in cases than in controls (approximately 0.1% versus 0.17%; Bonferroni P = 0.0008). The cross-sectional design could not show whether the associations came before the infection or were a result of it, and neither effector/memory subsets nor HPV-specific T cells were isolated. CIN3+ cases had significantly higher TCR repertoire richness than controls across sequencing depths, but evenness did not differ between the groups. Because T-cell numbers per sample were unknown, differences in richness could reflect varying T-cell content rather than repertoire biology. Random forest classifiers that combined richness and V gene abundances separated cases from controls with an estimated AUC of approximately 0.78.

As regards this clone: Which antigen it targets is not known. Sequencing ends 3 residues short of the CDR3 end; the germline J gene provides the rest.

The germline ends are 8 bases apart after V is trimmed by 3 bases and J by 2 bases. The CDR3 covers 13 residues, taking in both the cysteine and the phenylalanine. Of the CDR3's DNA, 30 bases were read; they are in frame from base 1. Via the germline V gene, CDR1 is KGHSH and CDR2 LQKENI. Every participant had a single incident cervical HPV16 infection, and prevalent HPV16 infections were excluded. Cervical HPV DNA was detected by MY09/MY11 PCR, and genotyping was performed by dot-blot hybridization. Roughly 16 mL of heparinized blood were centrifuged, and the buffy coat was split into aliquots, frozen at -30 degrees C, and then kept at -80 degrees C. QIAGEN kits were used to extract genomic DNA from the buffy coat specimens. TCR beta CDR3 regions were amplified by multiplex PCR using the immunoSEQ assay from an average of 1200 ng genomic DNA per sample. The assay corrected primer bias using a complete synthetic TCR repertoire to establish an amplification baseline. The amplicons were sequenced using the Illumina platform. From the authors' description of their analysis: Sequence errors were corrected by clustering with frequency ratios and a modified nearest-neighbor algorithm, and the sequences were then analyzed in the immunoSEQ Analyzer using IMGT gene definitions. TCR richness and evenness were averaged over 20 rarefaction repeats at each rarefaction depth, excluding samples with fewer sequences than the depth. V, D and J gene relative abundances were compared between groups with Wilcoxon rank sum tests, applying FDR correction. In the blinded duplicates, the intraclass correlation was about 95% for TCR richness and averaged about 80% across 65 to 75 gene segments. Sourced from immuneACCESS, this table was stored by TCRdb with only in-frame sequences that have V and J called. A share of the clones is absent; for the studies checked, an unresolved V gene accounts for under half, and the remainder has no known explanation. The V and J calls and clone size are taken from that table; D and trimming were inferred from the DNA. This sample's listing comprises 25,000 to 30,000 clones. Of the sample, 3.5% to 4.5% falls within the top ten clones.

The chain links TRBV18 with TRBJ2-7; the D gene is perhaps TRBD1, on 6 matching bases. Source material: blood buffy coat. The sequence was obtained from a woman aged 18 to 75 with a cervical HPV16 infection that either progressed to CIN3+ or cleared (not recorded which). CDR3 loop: CASSPDSPYEQYF. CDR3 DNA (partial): TGTGCCAGCTCACCGGACAGTCCCTACGAG.